One and the same sample provided the 21 T cell receptor beta chains below, sequenced in a study of blood T cells in healthy people across ages. Through a sample-barcoded 5' primer and a J-beta primer mix, a second PCR was run for about 7 to 12 cycles. From the 5' RACE reads, TCRdb called clonotypes with MiXCR, one entry per CDR3 protein. The repertoire holds about 1.4 million distinct CDR3 sequences, with roughly 64% as singletons. The sequenced material came from blood. These receptors originate from a man in his late teens or twenties in good health.

V gene TRBV5-1 combines with J gene TRBJ2-1, with D perhaps TRBD1 or TRBD2 (5 bases each). Germline V lookup: CDR1 SGHRS, CDR2 YFSETQ. The CDR3 spans 17 residues. Trimming took off 4 bases at V and 0 bases at J, with 17 bases between the two ends. As DNA, the CDR3 is TGCGCCAGCAGCGGGCTTGGGGCGGGCGTCTCCTACAATGAGCAGTTCTTC. Encoded protein: CASSGLGAGVSYNEQFF. Full variable domain (missing parts from reference TRBV5-1 and TRBJ2-1): KAGVTQTPRYLIKTRGQQVTLSCSPISGHRSVSWYQQTPGQGLQFLFEYFSETQRNKGNFPGRFSGRQFSNSRSEMNVSTLELGDSALYLCASSGLGAGVSYNEQFFGPGTRLTVL.

V gene TRBV7-9 combines with J gene TRBJ2-7; 7 nucleotides line up with TRBD1. The CDR3 totals 16 residues. Germline V CDR1 and CDR2: SEHNR, FQNEAQ (reference sequence). The J segment lost 3 bases and the V segment lost 6 bases, leaving 14 bases of the junction unmatched. CDR3 region: CASSYPDRVEFYEQYF. The CDR3 nucleotides read TGTGCCAGCAGTTATCCTGACAGGGTAGAATTCTACGAGCAGTACTTC.

The rearrangement uses TRBV4-3 and TRBJ1-1; D is uncertain. The V and J ends lost 4 bases and 0 bases respectively, with 15 bases between them. The CDR3 spans 16 residues. Germline CDR1 LGHNA, CDR2 YSLEER. For the CDR3, the DNA is TGCGCCAGCAGCCCTAAGGAGGGAAGTTTGAACACTGAAGCTTTCTTT. Residues: CASSPKEGSLNTEAFF.

This chain connects TRBV7-2 to TRBJ2-1; D remains unclear. CDR3 length: 17 residues. The V and J ends lost 2 bases and 2 bases respectively, with 16 bases between them. Germline loops: CDR1 SGHTA, CDR2 FQGNSA. CDR3 in DNA: TGTGCCAGCAGCTTATCTTCGGGTGCCGGTCCCTACAATGAGCAGTTCTTC. Translating gives CASSLSSGAGPYNEQFF.

This sequence joins TRBV28 and TRBJ2-4; D is perhaps TRBD2 (6 bases). The germline V gene has CDR1 MDHEN and CDR2 SYDVKM. Trimming shortened V by 7 bases and J by 13 bases, and 29 bases separated the two germline ends. The CDR3 contains 16 residues. In DNA form, the CDR3 reads TGTGCCAGCACCTGGAGGGGCCGGACAAGTTACAATGAGCAGTACTTC. As protein: CASTWRGRTSYNEQYF.

The V and J genes are TRBV11-1 and TRBJ2-3; D not resolved. CDR3 length equals 15 residues. The V and J ends lost 3 bases and 0 bases respectively, with 10 bases between them. CDR1 is SGHAT and CDR2 is FQDESV in the germline V gene (reference sequence). In DNA form, the CDR3 reads TGTGCCAGCAGCTTCAGATCAGCTAGCACAGATACGCAGTATTTT. Residues: CASSFRSASTDTQYF. Drawing the rest from reference TRBV11-1 and TRBJ2-3, the complete variable domain is EAEVAQSPRYKITEKSQAVAFWCDPISGHATLYWYRQILGQGPELLVQFQDESVVDDSQLPKDRFSAERLKGVDSTLKIQPAELGDSAMYLCASSFRSASTDTQYFGPGTRLTVL.

In DNA, the CDR3 is TGCAGTGCTAGTCCCACACTAGGGACTAGCGGCAATGAGCAGTTCTTC. Protein: CSASPTLGTSGNEQFF. V and J are TRBV20-1 and TRBJ2-1; 11 bases are a match to TRBD2. Germline V gene sequence: CDR1 DFQATT, CDR2 SNEGSKA (reference sequence). V trimming: 3 bases; J trimming: 6 bases; junction bases outside the gene matches: 10. The CDR3 extends over 16 amino acids.

This clonotype appeared a few times. The gene calls are TRBV10-3 and TRBJ1-6, with 9 bases lining up with TRBD1. The CDR3 runs 14 residues. The trim removed 10 bases at V and 7 bases at J, leaving 8 bases unmatched. The germline CDR1 and CDR2 sequences are ENHRY and SYGVKD. CDR3 nucleotides: TGTGCCAGCCGAACAGGGGGCGAGAATTCACCCCTCCACTTT. This codes for CASRTGGENSPLHF.

This chain uses TRBV3-1 with TRBJ2-4, with TRBD2 identical over 9 bases. TRBJ2-7 matches the DNA end more closely, so the J call is doubtful. The germline V gene encodes CDR1 LGHDT and CDR2 YNNKEL (reference sequence). The CDR3 covers 16 residues. CDR3: CASSQGAGGLIDEQYF. In DNA, the CDR3 is TGTGCCAGCAGCCAAGGGGCGGGAGGGCTGATCGACGAGCAGTACTTC.

The chain uses TRBV12-3 or TRBV12-4 and TRBJ2-3; no reliable D call. The CDR3 has 15 residues. The V gene lost 5 bases and the J gene lost 3 bases, with 15 bases spanning the gap. The CDR3 spells CASSPSGANTDTQYF. The CDR3, as DNA: TGTGCCAGCAGTCCGTCGGGCGCGAATACAGATACGCAGTATTTT.

This clonotype has more than one count but fewer than ten. At one end the junction does not follow the germline gene, possibly because of a read error. The V and J genes are TRBV6-5 and TRBJ1-2; no firm D call. The CDR3 length is 13 residues. Germline V lookup: CDR1 MNHEY, CDR2 SVGAGI. CDR3 amino acids: CASSFTLNYDYTF. The CDR3 DNA reads TGTGCCAGCAGTTTTACACTAAACTATGACTACACCTTC.

The CDR3 DNA is TGTGCCAGTGGGACAGGGGGCTCTTTGACTGAAGCTTTCTTT. Translating it yields CASGTGGSLTEAFF. The V and J genes are TRBV28 and TRBJ1-1; 12 bases fit TRBD1. V lost 9 bases, J lost 5 bases, and 7 bases stayed unmatched. Germline V gene data show CDR1 as MDHEN and CDR2 as SYDVKM. The CDR3 sequence is 14 residues long.

This chain uses TRBV12-5 with TRBJ2-3, with unresolved D. V dropped 4 bases and J dropped 4 bases, with 15 bases sitting between them. CDR3 length equals 15 residues. CDR1 LGHNT and CDR2 FRNRAP come from the germline V gene. Here the CDR3 reads CASGSLEASPDTQYF. CDR3 coding DNA: TGTGCTAGTGGTTCGTTAGAGGCCTCCCCAGATACGCAGTATTTT.

This rearrangement joins TRBV20-1 to TRBJ2-7; 8 bases agree with TRBD2. The ends lost 6 bases at V and 3 bases at J; junction bases unmatched: 22. The germline V gene encodes CDR1 DFQATT and CDR2 SNEGSKA (reference sequence). The CDR3 has 18 residues. The CDR3 coding sequence is TGCAGTGCCACGGAACTAGCGGAAGAAACGATGGACCTCTACGAGCAGTACTTC. This sequence encodes CSATELAEETMDLYEQYF.

The chain joins TRBV4-1 to TRBJ2-2; possible D gene TRBD1, 5 bases. Per the germline V gene, CDR1 is MGHRA and CDR2 is YSYEKL. V lost 4 bases to trimming and J lost 9 bases, with 12 bases between them. The CDR3 spans 13 residues. This CDR3 reads CASSRPLGRELFF. CDR3 coding DNA: TGCGCCAGCAGCCGCCCTCTGGGGCGGGAGCTGTTTTTT.

The chain combines TRBV4-1 with TRBJ2-5, with unresolved D. Germline CDR1 is MGHRA and CDR2 is YSYEKL. The ends were cut back, 0 bases at V and 4 bases at J, with 18 bases in the middle. The CDR3 sequence is 17 residues long. The CDR3 protein is CASSQDQTPAPRETQYF. CDR3 sequence (DNA): TGCGCCAGCAGCCAAGATCAGACTCCAGCTCCTCGAGAGACCCAGTACTTC.

The CDR3 loop is CSARVPRGGISYEQYF. DNA for the CDR3: TGCAGTGCTAGAGTTCCGAGGGGGGGAATCTCCTACGAGCAGTACTTC. The rearrangement joins TRBV20-1 to TRBJ2-7, with D possibly being TRBD2 (7 bases). With 1 base removed from V and 0 bases from J, the gap between germline ends came to 16 bases. The CDR3 contains 16 residues. CDR1 and CDR2 from the germline V gene are DFQATT and SNEGSKA (reference sequence).

The rearrangement joins TRBV18 to TRBJ2-7, with D possibly matching TRBD2 (5 bases). V dropped 2 bases and J dropped 3 bases, with 11 bases sitting between them. This CDR3 comprises 14 residues. Germline values: CDR1 KGHSH, CDR2 LQKENI. This CDR3 is CASSPGRTLYEQYF. CDR3 nucleotides: TGTGCCAGCTCACCAGGACGGACTCTCTACGAGCAGTACTTC.

This clonotype was seen more than once but under ten times. The chain recombines TRBV4-3 with TRBJ1-6; TRBD1 agrees at 7 bases. The CDR3 is 14 amino acids. The V gene end was trimmed by 2 bases and the J gene end by 12 bases; junction bases not matched to a gene: 7. The germline gives CDR1 LGHNA, CDR2 YSLEER. The DNA of the CDR3 is TGCGCCAGCAGCCAAATTAGGACAGGCCTACCCCTCCACTTT. This encodes CASSQIRTGLPLHF.

This chain joins TRBV10-3 and TRBJ1-2, with TRBD1 matching over 8 bases. Germline V CDR1 and CDR2: ENHRY, SYGVKD. The CDR3 is made up of 14 amino acids. V lost 7 bases, J lost 9 bases, and 13 bases stayed unmatched. CDR3 nucleotide sequence: TGTGCCATCAATACGGACAGGGCCGGAAGTAGCTACACCTTC. It is translated as CAINTDRAGSSYTF.

This chain links TRBV7-8 with TRBJ2-1; perhaps TRBD2 as D (6 bases). The CDR3 covers 16 residues. The V end was cut by 5 bases, the J end by 3 bases, with 17 bases between. Germline V gives CDR1 SGHVS, CDR2 FQNEAQ. Here the CDR3 reads CASSQRGGEDYNEQFF. CDR3 nucleotides: TGTGCCAGCAGCCAGAGGGGCGGGGAAGACTACAATGAGCAGTTCTTC.